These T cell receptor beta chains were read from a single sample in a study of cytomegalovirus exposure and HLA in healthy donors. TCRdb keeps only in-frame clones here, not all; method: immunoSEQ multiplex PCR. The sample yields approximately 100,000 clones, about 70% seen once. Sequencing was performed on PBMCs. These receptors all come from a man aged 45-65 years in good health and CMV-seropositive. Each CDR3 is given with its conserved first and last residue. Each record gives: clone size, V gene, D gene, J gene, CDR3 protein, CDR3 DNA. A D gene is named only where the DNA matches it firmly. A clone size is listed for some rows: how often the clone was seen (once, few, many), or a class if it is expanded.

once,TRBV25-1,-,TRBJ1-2,CASSDLPFYGYTF,TGTGCCAGCAGTGATCTTCCCTTCTATGGCTACACCTTC
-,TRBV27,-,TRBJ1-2,CASSLSPAGAYGYTF,TGTGCCAGCAGTCTCTCCCCGGCGGGGGCGTATGGCTACACCTTC
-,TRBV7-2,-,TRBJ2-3,CASSLVEGDTQYF,TGTGCCAGCAGCTTAGTGGAGGGAGATACGCAGTATTTT
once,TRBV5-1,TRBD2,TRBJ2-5,CATSSGEYQETQYF,TGCGCCACCTCCAGCGGGGAGTACCAAGAGACCCAGTACTTC
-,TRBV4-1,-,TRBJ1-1,CASSQVDMGQVNTEAFF,TGCGCCAGCAGCCAAGTAGATATGGGGCAGGTGAACACTGAAGCTTTCTTT
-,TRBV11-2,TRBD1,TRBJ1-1,CASLQGGNTEAFF,TGTGCCAGCCTCCAGGGGGGGAACACTGAAGCTTTCTTT
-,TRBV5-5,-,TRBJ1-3,CASSRLWRDGNTIYF,TGTGCCAGCAGCCGACTTTGGAGGGATGGAAACACCATATATTTT
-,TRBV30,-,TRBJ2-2,CAWRRAGRTGELFF,TGTGCCTGGAGGAGGGCAGGGAGGACCGGGGAGCTGTTTTTT
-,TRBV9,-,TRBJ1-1,CASSVAPMNTEAFF,TGTGCCAGCAGCGTAGCCCCCATGAACACTGAAGCTTTCTTT
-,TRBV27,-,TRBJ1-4,CASSIDRGATNEKLFF,TGTGCCAGCAGTATAGACCGGGGGGCAACTAATGAAAAACTGTTTTTT
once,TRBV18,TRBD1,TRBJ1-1,CASSLTTGFDTEAFF,TGTGCCAGCTCACTGACGACAGGGTTTGACACTGAAGCTTTCTTT
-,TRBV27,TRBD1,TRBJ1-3,CASSLRGRGNTIYF,TGTGCCAGCAGTCTCAGGGGGCGGGGAAACACCATATATTTT
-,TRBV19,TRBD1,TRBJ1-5,CASSTGLQGHSVNQPQHF,TGTGCCAGTAGTACAGGACTACAGGGGCACTCCGTTAATCAGCCCCAGCATTTT
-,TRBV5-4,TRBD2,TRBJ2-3,CASSFAGLAGEADTQYF,TGTGCCAGCAGCTTCGCGGGACTAGCGGGGGAGGCAGATACGCAGTATTTT
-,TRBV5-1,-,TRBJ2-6,CASSLASGSTGANVLTF,TGCGCCAGCAGCTTGGCGTCCGGTTCGACTGGGGCCAACGTCCTGACTTTC
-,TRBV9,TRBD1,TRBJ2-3,CAGSQGAETTDTQYF,TGTGCCGGTAGTCAGGGGGCGGAAACCACAGATACGCAGTATTTT
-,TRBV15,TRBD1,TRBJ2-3,CATSRDKGASTDTQYF,TGTGCCACCAGCAGAGATAAGGGGGCAAGCACAGATACGCAGTATTTT
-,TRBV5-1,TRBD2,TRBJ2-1,CASSPGTSEALEQFF,TGCGCCAGCAGCCCAGGGACTAGCGAGGCGCTAGAGCAGTTCTTC
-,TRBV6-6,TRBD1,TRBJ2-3,CASRKTGAADTQYF,TGTGCCAGCAGGAAGACAGGGGCGGCAGATACGCAGTATTTT
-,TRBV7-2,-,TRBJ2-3,CASSPDGLNTDTQYF,TGTGCCAGCAGCCCGGACGGACTCAACACAGATACGCAGTATTTT